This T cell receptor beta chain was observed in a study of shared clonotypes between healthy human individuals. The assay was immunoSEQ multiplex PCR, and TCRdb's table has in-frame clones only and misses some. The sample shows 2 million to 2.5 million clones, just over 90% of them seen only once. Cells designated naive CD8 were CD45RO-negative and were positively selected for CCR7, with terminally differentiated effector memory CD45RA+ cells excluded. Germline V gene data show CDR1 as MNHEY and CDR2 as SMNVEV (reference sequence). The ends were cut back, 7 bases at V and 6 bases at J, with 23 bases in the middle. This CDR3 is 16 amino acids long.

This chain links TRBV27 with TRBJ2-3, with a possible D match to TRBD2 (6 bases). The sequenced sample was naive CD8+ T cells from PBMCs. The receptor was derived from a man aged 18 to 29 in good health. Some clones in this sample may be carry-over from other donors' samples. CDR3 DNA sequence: TGTGCCAGCATCCCTACGGGACTGACGTTAAGCGATACGCAGTATTTT. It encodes CASIPTGLTLSDTQYF.